A selection of T cell receptor beta chains follows, all from one sample in a study of radiotherapy plus CTLA-4 blockade in lung cancer. Method: immunoSEQ multiplex PCR; TCRdb's copy keeps in-frame clones and lacks some. Here the sample spans roughly 90,000 clones, roughly 80% being singletons. Sequenced material: peripheral blood, taken from a patient treated with radiotherapy plus ipilimumab. These receptors came from a human donor with non-small cell lung cancer that progressed on radiotherapy plus ipilimumab. Each CDR3 is given with its conserved first and last residue. The D gene is left open where the match is weak. Clone sizes are given selectively: once, few, many, or a class where the clone is expanded.

J	D	V	size	DNA	CDR3
TRBJ2-7	TRBD2	TRBV10-3	.	TGTGCCATCAGTGTGACTAGCGGGTTCTACGAGCAGTACTTC	CAISVTSGFYEQYF
TRBJ2-7	TRBD2	TRBV6-5	.	TGTGCCAGCAGTTACTCTTGGCGGGAGGCCTACGAGCAGTACTTC	CASSYSWREAYEQYF
TRBJ2-1	TRBD1	TRBV15	.	TGTGCCACCAGCAAGGACAGGGGGCTTGTCAATGAGCAGTTCTTC	CATSKDRGLVNEQFF
TRBJ2-5	.	TRBV27	.	TGTGCCAGCGGACTACAAGGGCGGTACGAGACCCAGTACTTC	CASGLQGRYETQYF
TRBJ2-7	TRBD2	TRBV27	once	TGTGCCAGCAGCAACTTGTATAGCGGGAGTCGGTACGAGCAGTACTTC	CASSNLYSGSRYEQYF
TRBJ1-1	TRBD1	TRBV18	.	TGTGCCAGCTCACCACCGACAGGGATGAACACTGAAGCTTTCTTT	CASSPPTGMNTEAFF
TRBJ1-1	TRBD1	TRBV25-1	.	TGTGCCAGCAGACAGGGGCTGTCTGAAGCTTTCTTT	CASRQGLSEAFF
TRBJ2-1	.	TRBV11-2	.	TGTGCCAGCAGCTTACGCAGTGCGGGCTCCTACAATGAGCAGTTCTTC	CASSLRSAGSYNEQFF
TRBJ2-1	.	TRBV18	.	TGTGCCAGCTCATCGGGGTACAATGAGCAGTTCTTC	CASSSGYNEQFF
TRBJ1-1	.	TRBV12-5	.	TGTGCTAGTGGTTTGGTTGGGGGGGCTGAAGCTTTCTTT	CASGLVGGAEAFF
TRBJ1-1	.	TRBV27	.	TGTGCCAGCAGTTTAGGTACTAACACTGAAGCTTTCTTT	CASSLGTNTEAFF
TRBJ2-3	.	TRBV2	.	TGTGCCAGCATCTCTAGGGAGGCCGTCACAGATACGCAGTATTTT	CASISREAVTDTQYF
TRBJ1-2	.	TRBV28	many	TGTGCCAGCAGTCACCCAGGGTTCAGGGCTGGCTACACCTTC	CASSHPGFRAGYTF
TRBJ2-3	.	TRBV7-9	.	TGTGCCAGCCAGAGCGGTAGCACAGATACGCAGTATTTT	CASQSGSTDTQYF
TRBJ2-1	.	TRBV7-9	once	TGTGCCAGCAGCTTAACGGGGAACTCCTACAATGAGCAGTTCTTC	CASSLTGNSYNEQFF
TRBJ2-5	.	TRBV10-3	.	TGTGCCATCAGTGTCGGTCTGGGAGCACAAGAGACCCAGTACTTC	CAISVGLGAQETQYF